These T cell receptor beta chains were read from a single sample in a study of T cells in Graves' hyperthyroidism and ophthalmopathy. One entry per CDR3 protein, called by TCRdb with MiXCR from the multiplex PCR reads. The sample comprises around 500,000 distinct CDR3 sequences, 20% to 25% of which are singletons, and 45% to 50% rests with the top ten. The sequencing sample was made of blood. These receptors originate from a woman in her sixties or seventies with Graves' ophthalmopathy. CDR3s include the opening cysteine and the closing phenylalanine or tryptophan. D genes are given only for firm matches. Part of the rows lack a size; the others show once, few, many or a class for expanded clones.

j_call: TRBJ2-1
clone_size: .
v_call: TRBV25-1
d_call: TRBD2
cdr3_nt: TGTGCCAGCAGTGATAGAACTAGCGGGAGTATCGATGAGCAGTTCTTC
cdr3_aa: CASSDRTSGSIDEQFF

j_call: TRBJ2-5
clone_size: few
v_call: TRBV9
d_call: .
cdr3_nt: TGTGCCAGCAGCGTAGATCCTCCGGGGGCGAACCAAGAGACCCAGTACTTC
cdr3_aa: CASSVDPPGANQETQYF

j_call: TRBJ2-7
clone_size: few
v_call: TRBV10-3
d_call: .
cdr3_nt: TGTGCCATCAGTGGAGCGGGACAGCGCGAGCAGTACTTC
cdr3_aa: CAISGAGQREQYF

j_call: TRBJ2-6
clone_size: few
v_call: TRBV20-1
d_call: TRBD1
cdr3_nt: TGCAGTGCTGAGGCGTATGCCAGCAGGGGGACCAACGTCCTGACTTTC
cdr3_aa: CSAEAYASRGTNVLTF

j_call: TRBJ1-1
clone_size: many
v_call: TRBV6-2/TRBV6-3
d_call: .
cdr3_nt: TGTGCCAGCAGTTACTCGATAGGCCTATCACACGGCGGAAAAACTGAAGCTTTCTTT
cdr3_aa: CASSYSIGLSHGGKTEAFF

j_call: TRBJ1-6
clone_size: few
v_call: TRBV28
d_call: .
cdr3_nt: TGTGCCAGCAGTGCCACCGGGACGTCTCTCGCTTCACCCCTCCACTTT
cdr3_aa: CASSATGTSLASPLHF

j_call: TRBJ1-5
clone_size: few
v_call: TRBV6-1
d_call: .
cdr3_nt: TGTGCCAGCAGCCCTCGGGAGGTCGGAGCTCGTAGCAATCAGCCCCAGCATTTT
cdr3_aa: CASSPREVGARSNQPQHF

j_call: TRBJ2-3
clone_size: few
v_call: TRBV6-2/TRBV6-3
d_call: TRBD2
cdr3_nt: TGTGCCAGCAGTTACCAAAGCCCTAGCGGGAGGTCAGATACGCAGTATTTT
cdr3_aa: CASSYQSPSGRSDTQYF

j_call: TRBJ2-7
clone_size: few
v_call: TRBV3-1
d_call: .
cdr3_nt: TGTGCCAGCAGCCAAGAGCGGGCGGTTAACTACGAGCAGTACTTC
cdr3_aa: CASSQERAVNYEQYF

j_call: TRBJ2-3
clone_size: .
v_call: TRBV10-3
d_call: .
cdr3_nt: TGTGCCATCAACCAAGACAAGTCTAGCACAGATACGCAGTATTTT
cdr3_aa: CAINQDKSSTDTQYF

j_call: TRBJ1-6
clone_size: few
v_call: TRBV10-3
d_call: .
cdr3_nt: TGTGCCATCAGTGAGGTGCGGAATTCACCCCTCCACTTT
cdr3_aa: CAISEVRNSPLHF

j_call: TRBJ1-2
clone_size: few
v_call: TRBV30
d_call: .
cdr3_nt: TGTGCCTCCGAGGGCGGTGGCTACACCTTC
cdr3_aa: CASEGGGYTF

j_call: TRBJ2-3
clone_size: few
v_call: TRBV20-1
d_call: TRBD1
cdr3_nt: TGCAGTGCAGAGGACAGGGGGGACACAGATACGCAGTATTTT
cdr3_aa: CSAEDRGDTDTQYF

j_call: TRBJ2-7
clone_size: .
v_call: TRBV5-1
d_call: .
cdr3_nt: TGCGCCAGCAGCGAAAGAGTCGGTTTCTACGAGCAGTACTTC
cdr3_aa: CASSERVGFYEQYF

j_call: TRBJ1-2
clone_size: .
v_call: TRBV6-1
d_call: TRBD1
cdr3_nt: TGTGCCAGCAGTGAAGAGGGGGCATCCCACTATTATGGCTACACCTTC
cdr3_aa: CASSEEGASHYYGYTF

j_call: TRBJ2-5
clone_size: few
v_call: TRBV6-1
d_call: .
cdr3_nt: TGTGCCAGCAGTGGGCAGTTCGGGGCCCAGTACTTC
cdr3_aa: CASSGQFGAQYF

j_call: TRBJ1-5
clone_size: few
v_call: TRBV10-2
d_call: TRBD1
cdr3_nt: TGCGCCAGCAGTGACGTTTTTACAGGGGGCGATCAGCCCCAGCATTTT
cdr3_aa: CASSDVFTGGDQPQHF

j_call: TRBJ2-5
clone_size: few
v_call: TRBV6-2/TRBV6-3
d_call: .
cdr3_nt: TGTGCCAGCAGTTACGGGCGACTAGTCTCAGAGACCCAGTACTTC
cdr3_aa: CASSYGRLVSETQYF

j_call: TRBJ2-2
clone_size: many
v_call: TRBV28
d_call: TRBD2
cdr3_nt: TGTGCCAGCAGTTTCCCTCCGGGACTAGCGGTTCCCGGGGAGCTGTTTTTT
cdr3_aa: CASSFPPGLAVPGELFF

j_call: TRBJ2-7
clone_size: .
v_call: TRBV7-3
d_call: .
cdr3_nt: TGTGCCAGCAGTTTCACCTTGACAAGCTCCTACGAGCAGTACTTC
cdr3_aa: CASSFTLTSSYEQYF

j_call: TRBJ2-7
clone_size: .
v_call: TRBV12-3/TRBV12-4
d_call: TRBD1
cdr3_nt: TGTGCCAGCAGTTTTGGGACAGGGTCCTACGAGCAGTACTTC
cdr3_aa: CASSFGTGSYEQYF

j_call: TRBJ2-1
clone_size: few
v_call: TRBV18
d_call: .
cdr3_nt: TGTGCCAGCTCACGTTACCAAGGCAATGAGCAGTTCTTC
cdr3_aa: CASSRYQGNEQFF

j_call: TRBJ1-4
clone_size: many
v_call: TRBV2
d_call: .
cdr3_nt: TGTGCCAGCAGCAGGACGCAGAAACTGTTTTTT
cdr3_aa: CASSRTQKLFF

j_call: TRBJ1-4
clone_size: .
v_call: TRBV12-3/TRBV12-4
d_call: .
cdr3_nt: TGTGCCAGCAGTCCCCGGGGACCCGAAAAACTGTTTTTT
cdr3_aa: CASSPRGPEKLFF

j_call: TRBJ1-1
clone_size: .
v_call: TRBV5-6
d_call: TRBD1
cdr3_nt: TGTGCCAGCAGCTTGTGGACAGGGACGTGGAACACTGAAGCTTTCTTT
cdr3_aa: CASSLWTGTWNTEAFF

j_call: TRBJ2-7
clone_size: few
v_call: TRBV6-2/TRBV6-3
d_call: TRBD2
cdr3_nt: TGTGCCAGCACTCCTACTAGCGGGCTGGCTAGCTCCTACGAGCAGTACTTC
cdr3_aa: CASTPTSGLASSYEQYF

j_call: TRBJ2-7
clone_size: many
v_call: TRBV6-1
d_call: TRBD1
cdr3_nt: TGTGCCAGCACCCCGGGACAGGGTGGTTACGAGCAGTACTTC
cdr3_aa: CASTPGQGGYEQYF

j_call: TRBJ2-7
clone_size: few
v_call: TRBV12-3/TRBV12-4
d_call: .
cdr3_nt: TGTGCCAGCAGTTTATTCCGCAACTCCTACGAGCAGTACTTC
cdr3_aa: CASSLFRNSYEQYF

j_call: TRBJ2-4
clone_size: .
v_call: TRBV6-1
d_call: TRBD1
cdr3_nt: TGTGCCAGCAGTCGGGCAGGGGGAGAAAACATTCAGTACTTC
cdr3_aa: CASSRAGGENIQYF

j_call: TRBJ1-1
clone_size: few
v_call: TRBV30
d_call: .
cdr3_nt: TGTGCCTGGAGATCTCAGGGGATAAGGAGAGCTTTCTTT
cdr3_aa: CAWRSQGIRRAFF

j_call: TRBJ2-2
clone_size: .
v_call: TRBV7-9
d_call: .
cdr3_nt: TGTGCCAGCAGCCCGGTTACAGCGAACACCGGGGAGCTGTTTTTT
cdr3_aa: CASSPVTANTGELFF